A single sample is the source of the 27 T cell receptor beta chains below, sequenced in a study of T cells in Graves' hyperthyroidism and ophthalmopathy. Template material for amplifying TCR beta CDR3 regions consisted of RNA transcripts. Using the HTBI primer set, a first-round RT-PCR was run on the TCR CDR3. MiXCR, applied by TCRdb to the multiplex PCR reads, yields one record per CDR3 protein. This sample yields 650,000 to 750,000 distinct CDR3 sequences, of which around 15% are seen a single time; roughly 10% belongs to the top ten. Specimen: blood. The receptors derive from a woman younger than 35 with Graves' hyperthyroidism.

The chain recombines TRBV6-2 or TRBV6-3 with TRBJ1-6, with D possibly matching TRBD1 (5 bases). V was pared by 5 bases and J by 10 bases, with 12 bases between. This CDR3 has 13 residues. CDR1 is MNHEY, CDR2 SVGEGT, per germline. The CDR3 DNA follows: TGTGCCAGCAGTCTCGGGGGGTTGTCACCCCTCCACTTT. Translating gives CASSLGGLSPLHF.

This clonotype was observed many times. This chain links TRBV30 with TRBJ2-5; TRBD2 aligns across 8 bases. Germline CDR1 is GTSNPN and CDR2 is SVGIG (reference sequence). The CDR3 loop spans 13 amino acids. V trimming: 3 bases; J trimming: 3 bases; junction bases outside the gene matches: 3. Here the CDR3 DNA reads TGTGCCTGGAGGCGGGAGGTCAAAGAGACCCAGTACTTC. Its protein is CAWRREVKETQYF.

The chain couples TRBV12-3 or TRBV12-4 to TRBJ2-4; D not certain. The V end lost 6 bases, the J end lost 0 bases, and 12 bases lay between the germline ends. The CDR3 covers 15 residues. DNA for the CDR3: TGTGCCAGCAGCGCAGCGACGCTAGCCAAAAACATTCAGTACTTC. Translated: CASSAATLAKNIQYF.

This clonotype was seen at least ten times. The chain has TRBV30 and TRBJ1-1; D unclear. This CDR3 region has 15 residues. Germline V gives CDR1 GTSNPN, CDR2 SVGIG (reference sequence). V gave up 5 bases and J gave up 7 bases, with 23 bases separating them. CDR3 residues: CAWGRVSQQQNEAFF. As DNA, the CDR3 is TGTGCCTGGGGTCGCGTTTCACAGCAACAAAATGAAGCTTTCTTT.

This clonotype was seen ten or more times. V and J are TRBV7-3 and TRBJ2-3, with a tentative D call TRBD2 (6 bases). Germline assignment: CDR1 SGHTA and CDR2 FQGTGA. With 1 base removed from V and 0 bases from J, the gap between germline ends came to 8 bases. The CDR3 is 15 amino acids. The CDR3 nucleotides read TGTGCCAGCAGCTTAAGCGGGGTTAGCACAGATACGCAGTATTTT. Translating gives CASSLSGVSTDTQYF.

This clonotype was counted at least ten times. The genes are TRBV28 and TRBJ2-7; D possibly corresponds to TRBD1 (5 bases). V gave up 3 bases and J gave up 2 bases, with 14 bases separating them. This CDR3 region has 15 residues. The germline V gene encodes CDR1 MDHEN and CDR2 SYDVKM. Here the CDR3 DNA reads TGTGCCAGCAGTTTTTCGAGACAGCCCCCCTACGAGCAGTACTTC. It yields the protein CASSFSRQPPYEQYF.

This clonotype was found a few times. The chain joins TRBV7-3 to TRBJ2-5, with 14 nucleotides matching TRBD2. The CDR3 extends over 17 amino acids. Germline values: CDR1 SGHTA, CDR2 FQGTGA. V was pared by 0 bases and J by 5 bases, with 5 bases of the junction left unmatched. The CDR3 nucleotides read TGTGCCAGCAGCTTAACGGGGACTAGCGGGAGCGGGGAGACCCAGTACTTC. This gives the protein CASSLTGTSGSGETQYF.

This clonotype was counted at least ten times. J is TRBJ2-5 and V is TRBV7-9; no firm D call. The CDR3 has 18 amino acids. From germline, CDR1 is SEHNR and CDR2 FQNEAQ (reference sequence). The V gene lost 0 bases and the J gene lost 2 bases, with 19 bases spanning the gap. For the CDR3, the DNA is TGTGCCAGCAGCTTAGCGCTCTGGCAGGACCCGCTACAAGAGACCCAGTACTTC. Its protein is CASSLALWQDPLQETQYF. The full variable domain, rest sourced from reference TRBV7-9 and TRBJ2-5, is DTGVSQNPRHKITKRGQNVTFRCDPISEHNRLYWYRQTLGQGPEFLTYFQNEAQLEKSRLLSDRFSAERPKGSFSTLEIQRTEQGDSAMYLCASSLALWQDPLQETQYFGPGTRLLVL.

This clonotype has at least ten counts. The chain combines TRBV25-1 with TRBJ2-3; D ambiguous. Deletions cut 3 bases from V and 6 bases from J, with 13 bases between. Germline CDR1 reads MGHDK; CDR2 reads SYGVNS. The CDR3 contains 14 residues. The CDR3 DNA is TGTGCCAGCAGTGATTATGGGGTTCGGGATACGCAGTATTTT. Its protein is CASSDYGVRDTQYF.

This clonotype came up once. This chain joins TRBV10-3 and TRBJ1-3; D gene unclear. V was trimmed by 8 bases and J by 2 bases, leaving 10 bases between them. The germline V gene encodes CDR1 ENHRY and CDR2 SYGVKD. This CDR3 is built from 13 residues. CDR3 in DNA: TGTGCCATCGCTCCTGACCCTGGAAACACCATATATTTT. Translated, it gives CAIAPDPGNTIYF.

This clonotype was seen at least ten times. V gene TRBV12-3 or TRBV12-4 combines with J gene TRBJ1-1; 7 nucleotides agree with TRBD1. V gave up 5 bases and J gave up 4 bases; unmatched junction bases: 7. This CDR3 contains 14 residues. The CDR3 is CASSPTQGSTEAFF. As DNA, the CDR3 is TGTGCCAGCAGTCCTACACAGGGGAGCACTGAAGCTTTCTTT.

The sample holds many counts of this clonotype. This chain uses TRBV12-3 or TRBV12-4 with TRBJ2-4, with D unresolved. The CDR3 runs to 15 residues. Trimming left V 8 bases short and J 0 bases short, with 14 bases between. In DNA, the CDR3 is TGTGCCAGCCGGAGCCTCAACGTAGCCAAAAACATTCAGTACTTC. Its protein product is CASRSLNVAKNIQYF.

This clonotype was counted only a few times. The chain is built from TRBV27 and TRBJ2-3; weak D call: TRBD1 (6 bases). The CDR3 spans 14 residues. V lost 5 bases and J lost 0, with 9 bases in between. CDR1 MNHEY and CDR2 SMNVEV come from the germline V gene (reference sequence). The CDR3 spells CASSAGVSTDTQYF. The CDR3 DNA sequence: TGTGCCAGCAGTGCAGGGGTCAGCACAGATACGCAGTATTTT.

The V and J genes are TRBV6-1 and TRBJ2-1; D gene uncertain. Germline values: CDR1 MNHNS, CDR2 SASEGT. The CDR3 runs 13 residues. The ends were cut back, 0 bases at V and 8 bases at J, with 8 bases in the middle. This CDR3 is CASSEARPYEQFF. The CDR3 DNA reads TGTGCCAGCAGTGAAGCACGGCCCTATGAGCAGTTCTTC.

A few counts support this clonotype. This sequence joins TRBV10-3 and TRBJ2-2, with TRBD2 matching 8 bases. The CDR3 is made up of 15 amino acids. Germline trimming cut 10 bases from V and 1 base from J; bases unmatched to any gene: 8. Germline CDR1 and CDR2: ENHRY and SYGVKD. This chain's CDR3 is CATTSSGLNTGELFF. As DNA, the CDR3 is TGTGCCACCACCTCTAGCGGGCTGAACACCGGGGAGCTGTTTTTT.

This clonotype turned up a few times. A much larger clone differs by one base, so this may be a read error. The chain combines TRBV18 with TRBJ1-3; a possible D gene is TRBD1 (5 bases). The CDR3 length is 15 residues. Per the germline V gene, CDR1 is KGHSH and CDR2 is LQKENI. Trimming took 6 bases from V and 0 from J, leaving 12 bases between them. The CDR3 coding sequence is TGTGCCAGCTCGCCAACACAGGACTCTGGAAACACCATATATTTT. Translated, it gives CASSPTQDSGNTIYF. Drawing the rest from reference TRBV18 and TRBJ1-3, the complete variable domain is NAGVMQNPRHLVRRRGQEARLRCSPMKGHSHVYWYRQLPEEGLKFMVYLQKENIIDESGMPKERFSAEFPKEGPSILRIQQVVRGDSAAYFCASSPTQDSGNTIYFGEGSWLTVV.

This clonotype came up many times. At one boundary the junction diverges from the germline segment, which might be a read error. This chain links TRBV11-2 with TRBJ1-2, with D perhaps matching TRBD1 (6 bases). Germline loops: CDR1 SGHAT, CDR2 FQNNGV. This CDR3 comprises 11 residues. The DNA for the CDR3 is TGTGCCAGCAGCTCGGCAGGGGCCCTCTCCTTC. It yields the protein CASSSAGALSF.

This clonotype was seen a few times. J is TRBJ2-7 and V is TRBV10-3; 7 positions match TRBD1. The J segment lost 3 bases and the V segment lost 4 bases, leaving 0 bases of the junction unmatched. The CDR3 runs to 12 residues. Per the germline V gene, CDR1 is ENHRY and CDR2 is SYGVKD. The chain's CDR3 is CAISGDSYEQYF. The CDR3 DNA is TGTGCCATCAGTGGGGACAGCTACGAGCAGTACTTC.

The chain links TRBV6-1 to TRBJ2-3; 9 bases agree with TRBD2. Germline CDR1 is MNHNS and CDR2 is SASEGT. The CDR3 is 16 amino acids. Unmatched junction bases numbered 8, after V lost 5 bases and J lost 2 bases. In DNA form, the CDR3 reads TGTGCCAGCAGTATTACAGCGGGAGGTTTCACAGATACGCAGTATTTT. This sequence encodes CASSITAGGFTDTQYF.

J is TRBJ1-1 and V is TRBV28; D not certain. CDR1 is MDHEN and CDR2 is SYDVKM in the germline V gene. This CDR3 is 11 amino acids long. Trimming took off 2 bases at V and 11 bases at J, with 9 bases between the two ends. As DNA, the CDR3 is TGTGCCAGCAGTTTAAACCGACGGGCTTTCTTT. This gives the protein CASSLNRRAFF.

The CDR3 bases are TGTGCCAGCAGTCAAACGGGGACTAGCGGGAGGGCCGTTATCTACGAGCAGTACTTC. Encoded protein: CASSQTGTSGRAVIYEQYF. The chain couples TRBV6-1 to TRBJ2-7; 16 positions match TRBD2. The CDR3 loop spans 19 amino acids. V was clipped by 5 bases and J by 3 bases; unmatched bases: 13. Germline V lookup: CDR1 MNHNS, CDR2 SASEGT.

The sample holds many counts of this clonotype. The chain couples TRBV6-1 to TRBJ2-2; 10 bases fit TRBD1. This CDR3 contains 14 residues. Trimming cost V 6 bases and J 5 bases; bases outside gene matches: 3. CDR1 and CDR2 from the germline V gene are MNHNS and SASEGT. The chain's CDR3 is CASSRDRGTGELFF. CDR3 coding DNA: TGTGCCAGCAGCCGGGACAGGGGAACCGGGGAGCTGTTTTTT.

The chain joins TRBV20-1 to TRBJ1-3; D call uncertain. Per germline, CDR1 DFQATT and CDR2 SNEGSKA (reference sequence). The CDR3 has 14 residues. V was cut by 6 bases and J by 3 bases, with 15 bases left in between. CDR3 nucleotides: TGCAGTGCCGCGCCCCTCCACGTTGGAAACACCATATATTTT. This codes for CSAAPLHVGNTIYF.

The V call is TRBV28, the J call TRBJ1-5; tentative D call: TRBD1 (6 bases). Germline CDR1 is MDHEN and CDR2 is SYDVKM. V lost 2 bases and J lost 0, with 14 bases in between. The CDR3 length is 17 residues. The CDR3 coding sequence is TGTGCCAGCAGTTTAGGGGCAGGGGCTTATAGCAATCAGCCCCAGCATTTT. It is translated as CASSLGAGAYSNQPQHF.

This clonotype was counted only a few times. The J gene is TRBJ2-5, the V gene TRBV6-5, with D possibly matching TRBD2 (6 bases). Germline CDR1 MNHEY, CDR2 SVGAGI. V was clipped by 0 bases and J by 2 bases, with 10 bases between them. CDR3 length: 15 amino acids. CDR3 nucleotide sequence: TGTGCCAGCAGTTACTCTCCAGGACTACAAGAGACCCAGTACTTC. Protein sequence: CASSYSPGLQETQYF.

The chain joins TRBV29-1 to TRBJ2-7; D possibly uses TRBD1 or TRBD2 (5 bases each). The CDR3 spans 13 residues. Trimming removed 1 base at V and 2 bases at J, with 9 bases between. Germline V gives CDR1 SQVTM, CDR2 ANQGSEA. The CDR3 region has the DNA TGCAGCGTTGAAGCCGGGACCGCCTACGAGCAGTACTTC. As protein: CSVEAGTAYEQYF.

This rearrangement joins TRBV30 to TRBJ2-1; 9 bases map to TRBD2. The CDR3 is made up of 14 amino acids. Trimming cost V 3 bases and J 2 bases; bases outside gene matches: 2. CDR1 and CDR2 from the germline V gene are GTSNPN and SVGIG (reference sequence). The CDR3: CAWRLAGPYNEQFF. DNA of the CDR3: TGTGCCTGGAGACTAGCGGGTCCCTACAATGAGCAGTTCTTC.